The present entry profiles one T cell receptor beta chain with its context. The sample comes from a study of T cell responses to AZD1222 COVID-19 vaccine. Sequencing used immunoSEQ multiplex PCR; TCRdb keeps in-frame clones, though not all of them. Altogether 120,000 or so clones are present, about four fifths being singletons, with the ten largest covering roughly 4.8%. There are 21 residues in the CDR3. V shed 2 bases and J 0 bases; nucleotides not matched to a gene: 13. The germline V gene has CDR1 MNHEY and CDR2 SVGEGT. Sample: peripheral blood, taken on day 0 of AZD1222 vaccination. The sequence was collected from an adult in good health. The chain is built from TRBV6-2 or TRBV6-3 and TRBJ2-1; TRBD2 matches at 13 bases. This chain's CDR3 is CASSYGRTSGRALGSYNEQFF. The DNA of the CDR3 is TGTGCCAGCAGTTACGGACGAACTAGCGGGAGGGCCCTGGGCTCCTACAATGAGCAGTTCTTC.